The 21 T cell receptor beta chains below come from one sample, sequenced in a study of cytomegalovirus exposure and HLA in healthy donors. PCR primers comprised 60 Vbeta and 13 Jbeta primers. This table comes from immunoSEQ multiplex PCR, and its TCRdb copy is limited to in-frame clones, with some not included. The repertoire holds about 130,000 clones, with about 70% as singletons. What was sequenced was PBMCs. The receptor set was obtained from a woman aged 55-69 years in good health and CMV-seropositive.

The V call is TRBV19, the J call TRBJ2-5; TRBD1 is a possible D gene (6 bases). Germline V gene sequence: CDR1 LNHDA, CDR2 SQIVND (reference sequence). V gave up 3 bases and J gave up 2 bases, with 13 bases separating them. This CDR3 has 15 residues. CDR3 DNA sequence: TGTGCCAGTAGTATTAGGGGGAACGCTCAAGAGACCCAGTACTTC. It is translated as CASSIRGNAQETQYF.

The chain combines TRBV2 with TRBJ2-1; TRBD2 might be the D (5 bases). Trimming cost V 7 bases and J 2 bases, with 9 bases left between them. The CDR3 is made up of 13 amino acids. Germline loops: CDR1 SNHLY, CDR2 FYNNEI. CDR3 loop: CASNGVTYNEQFF. The CDR3 DNA reads as TGTGCCAGCAACGGGGTGACCTACAATGAGCAGTTCTTC. The whole variable domain, filled in from reference TRBV2 and TRBJ2-1, reads EPEVTQTPSHQVTQMGQEVILRCVPISNHLYFYWYRQILGQKVEFLVSFYNNEISEKSEIFDDQFSVERPDGSNFTLKIRSTKLEDSAMYFCASNGVTYNEQFFGPGTRLTVL.

This chain joins TRBV11-2 and TRBJ1-6; D unresolved. Germline V gives CDR1 SGHAT, CDR2 FQNNGV. This CDR3 has 16 amino acids. Trimming took off 1 base at V and 7 bases at J, with 14 bases between the two ends. The DNA for the CDR3 is TGTGCCAGCAGCTTAGTAGCCTTCGAAGGCAATTCACCCCTCCACTTT. It translates to CASSLVAFEGNSPLHF.

V and J are TRBV11-3 and TRBJ1-1; 9 nucleotides match TRBD1. The germline gives CDR1 SGHNT, CDR2 YENEEA. The CDR3 covers 16 residues. Losses at the gene ends were 4 bases for V and 3 bases for J; bases not matched to a gene: 9. CDR3 protein: CASSSGTGRGDTEAFF. CDR3 nucleotides: TGTGCCAGCAGCTCCGGGACAGGGAGGGGGGACACTGAAGCTTTCTTT.

The chain couples TRBV7-2 to TRBJ1-1, with D possibly TRBD1 on 6 matching bases. V lost 5 bases to trimming and J lost 5 bases, with 18 bases between them. This CDR3 contains 15 residues. Per germline, CDR1 SGHTA and CDR2 FQGNSA. The chain's CDR3 is CASSGQPGGLTEAFF. In DNA form, the CDR3 reads TGTGCCAGCAGCGGACAACCGGGGGGGCTGACTGAAGCTTTCTTT. The variable domain in full, with the rest retrieved from reference TRBV7-2 and TRBJ1-1, is GAGVSQSPSNKVTEKGKDVELRCDPISGHTALYWYRQSLGQGLEFLIYFQGNSAPDKSGLPSDRFSAERTGGSVSTLTIQRTQQEDSAVYLCASSGQPGGLTEAFFGQGTRLTVV.

This sequence joins TRBV9 and TRBJ2-2, with TRBD1 as a possible D gene (6 bases). CDR1 SGDLS and CDR2 YYNGEE come from the germline V gene. The V and J ends lost 3 bases and 0 bases respectively, with 9 bases between them. The CDR3 totals 15 residues. The CDR3 coding sequence is TGTGCCAGCAGCGGGACAGTAACGAACACCGGGGAGCTGTTTTTT. This encodes CASSGTVTNTGELFF.

The chain employs TRBV5-8 and TRBJ1-5; D unclear. Trimming left V 0 bases short and J 7 bases short, with 8 bases between. The germline CDR1 and CDR2 sequences are SGHTS and YDEGEE. This CDR3 has 13 amino acids. The CDR3 is CASSLASMQPQHF. The CDR3 DNA follows: TGTGCCAGCAGCTTGGCCAGTATGCAGCCCCAGCATTTT.

J is TRBJ1-2 and V is TRBV29-1; D not resolved. Germline V gene data show CDR1 as SQVTM and CDR2 as ANQGSEA. Between the trimmed V and J ends, which lost 2 bases and 7 bases, there was a span of 23 bases. The CDR3 consists of 16 residues. The CDR3 DNA follows: TGCAGCGTTGAACCCCTGGCCAGTCCCATCCGGGGTGGCTACACCTTC. Protein product: CSVEPLASPIRGGYTF.

This clone was observed a few times. V gene TRBV5-6 combines with J gene TRBJ1-3, with no clear D. V gave up 4 bases and J gave up 0 bases, with 8 bases separating them. This CDR3 has 14 amino acids. Germline assignment: CDR1 SGHDT and CDR2 YYEEEE. In nucleotides, the CDR3 is TGTGCCAGCAGCCTGTTCGGCTCTGGAAACACCATATATTTT. It encodes CASSLFGSGNTIYF.

This clone has only a few counts. This chain links TRBV5-6 with TRBJ1-5; no firm D call. Trimming removed 4 bases at V and 4 bases at J, with 18 bases between. Per germline, CDR1 SGHDT and CDR2 YYEEEE. This CDR3 region has 16 residues. The CDR3 sequence: CASSPREGRTNQPQHF. DNA of the CDR3: TGTGCCAGCAGCCCGCGAGAGGGCAGGACTAATCAGCCCCAGCATTTT. Supplemented by reference TRBV5-6 and TRBJ1-5, the full variable domain reads DAGVTQSPTHLIKTRGQQVTLRCSPKSGHDTVSWYQQALGQGPQFIFQYYEEEERQRGNFPDRFSGHQFPNYSSELNVNALLLGDSALYLCASSPREGRTNQPQHFGDGTRLSIL.

This chain joins TRBV7-8 and TRBJ1-2, with D perhaps matching TRBD1 (5 bases). This CDR3 has 14 residues. V was cut by 1 base and J by 3 bases, with 9 bases left in between. In germline, CDR1 is SGHVS, CDR2 FQNEAQ. In DNA form, the CDR3 reads TGTGCCAGCAGCTTAGGTGGGGCCGACTATGGCTACACCTTC. It is translated as CASSLGGADYGYTF.

J is TRBJ1-5 and V is TRBV7-9; D perhaps matches TRBD1 (5 bases). V was pared by 2 bases and J by 6 bases, with 11 bases between. CDR3 length: 14 amino acids. Germline V gives CDR1 SEHNR, CDR2 FQNEAQ (reference sequence). CDR3 amino acids: CASSLSGGGQPQHF. The CDR3 nucleotides are TGTGCCAGCAGCTTAAGCGGGGGAGGTCAGCCCCAGCATTTT.

This chain joins TRBV6-5 and TRBJ2-7; 11 bases fit TRBD1. The CDR3 runs 16 residues. With V trimmed by 4 bases and J by 1 base, 6 bases remained unmatched. Germline loops: CDR1 MNHEY, CDR2 SVGAGI. Here the CDR3 reads CASSWAGTGGSYEQYF. The CDR3 DNA sequence: TGTGCCAGCAGTTGGGCCGGGACAGGGGGATCCTACGAGCAGTACTTC.

V gene TRBV5-1 combines with J gene TRBJ1-5; TRBD1 matches 10 bases. Germline V gene sequence: CDR1 SGHRS, CDR2 YFSETQ. With 3 bases clipped from V and 6 bases from J, the junction kept 6 bases outside the gene matches. This CDR3 contains 15 residues. CDR3 in DNA: TGCGCCAGCAGCTCAGGGACAGGGGCTGGTCAGCCCCAGCATTTT. It translates to CASSSGTGAGQPQHF.

This CDR3 is CASSHVWDGSSYEQYF. CDR3 bases: TGTGCCAGCAGCCACGTATGGGACGGGAGCTCCTACGAGCAGTACTTC. V usage is TRBV4-2 and J usage is TRBJ2-7, with D maybe TRBD2 (6 bases). Germline-derived CDR1 and CDR2 are LGHNA and YNFKEQ. V lost 3 bases and J lost 0, with 15 bases in between. The CDR3 runs to 16 residues.

This clone was counted a few times. J is TRBJ2-1 and V is TRBV7-6; possibly TRBD2 for D (6 bases). Per the germline V gene, CDR1 is SGHVS and CDR2 is FNYEAQ. V gave up 5 bases and J gave up 12 bases, with 20 bases separating them. This CDR3 has 14 residues. CDR3 sequence (DNA): TGTGCCAGCAGCCTGTATGAGGGCGGGACGGTGCAGTTCTTC. It is translated as CASSLYEGGTVQFF.

The chain couples TRBV27 to TRBJ1-5, with D unresolved. V lost 0 bases and J lost 4, with 7 bases in between. Germline V lookup: CDR1 MNHEY, CDR2 SMNVEV (reference sequence). The CDR3 spans 14 residues. The CDR3 DNA sequence: TGTGCCAGCAGTTTATCGTCCAGTAATCAGCCCCAGCATTTT. Protein sequence: CASSLSSSNQPQHF.

This chain uses TRBV19 with TRBJ1-2; TRBD1 agrees at 7 bases. This CDR3 comprises 15 residues. V trimming: 7 bases; J trimming: 2 bases; junction bases outside the gene matches: 10. CDR1 and CDR2 from the germline V gene are LNHDA and SQIVND (reference sequence). The CDR3 loop is CASTTRAGQNYGYTF. CDR3 DNA sequence: TGTGCCAGTACTACCCGGGCGGGACAGAACTATGGCTACACCTTC.

This chain joins TRBV19 and TRBJ2-4; D not certain. From germline, CDR1 is LNHDA and CDR2 SQIVND (reference sequence). The CDR3 runs to 12 residues. V lost 6 bases to trimming and J lost 1 base, with 4 bases between them. CDR3 residues: CASSPAKNIQYF. CDR3 nucleotide sequence: TGTGCCAGTAGCCCTGCCAAAAACATTCAGTACTTC.

The chain employs TRBV7-3 and TRBJ2-7; 8 bases align to TRBD1. The CDR3 loop spans 13 amino acids. Germline V lookup: CDR1 SGHTA, CDR2 FQGTGA. Unmatched junction bases numbered 3, after V lost 2 bases and J lost 6 bases. DNA of the CDR3: TGTGCCAGCAGCTTAGGGACAGGTTCCGAGCAGTACTTC. Its translation: CASSLGTGSEQYF. Complete variable domain (other parts from reference TRBV7-3 and TRBJ2-7): GAGVSQTPSNKVTEKGKYVELRCDPISGHTALYWYRQSLGQGPEFLIYFQGTGAADDSGLPNDRFFAVRPEGSVSTLKIQRTERGDSAVYLCASSLGTGSEQYFGPGTRLTVT.

This chain connects TRBV7-9 to TRBJ2-7; maybe TRBD1 (6 bases). Deletions cut 1 base from V and 0 bases from J, with 13 bases between. Germline V gives CDR1 SEHNR, CDR2 FQNEAQ (reference sequence). The CDR3 totals 16 residues. The CDR3 region is CASSLGTASSSYEQYF. The DNA for the CDR3 is TGTGCCAGCAGCTTAGGGACAGCTTCCTCCTCCTACGAGCAGTACTTC.